This T cell receptor (beta chain) was found in a study of blood T cell repertoires in COVID-19. Germline assignment: CDR1 SNHLY and CDR2 FYNNEI. CDR3 length: 16 residues. Trimming shortened V by 5 bases and J by 0 bases, and 16 bases separated the two germline ends. Authors' analysis steps: Amplification of reference gene primers provided the estimated nucleated cell counts. The protocol was immunoSEQ multiplex PCR, while the TCRdb copy is restricted to in-frame clones and leaves out a portion. V and J calls and clone size follow that table, whereas D and trimming were derived from the DNA. Of 100,000 to 150,000 clones detected, approximately 80% appear once; the ten largest clones hold about 40%.

The clonotype was recovered from a man in his forties with active or convalescent COVID-19. This sequence joins TRBV2 and TRBJ1-1; D might be TRBD1 (6 bases). The sequencing input was peripheral blood. The CDR3 sequence is CASSPPVGTMNTEAFF. The CDR3 bases are TGTGCCAGCAGTCCCCCGGTGGGGACAATGAACACTGAAGCTTTCTTT.